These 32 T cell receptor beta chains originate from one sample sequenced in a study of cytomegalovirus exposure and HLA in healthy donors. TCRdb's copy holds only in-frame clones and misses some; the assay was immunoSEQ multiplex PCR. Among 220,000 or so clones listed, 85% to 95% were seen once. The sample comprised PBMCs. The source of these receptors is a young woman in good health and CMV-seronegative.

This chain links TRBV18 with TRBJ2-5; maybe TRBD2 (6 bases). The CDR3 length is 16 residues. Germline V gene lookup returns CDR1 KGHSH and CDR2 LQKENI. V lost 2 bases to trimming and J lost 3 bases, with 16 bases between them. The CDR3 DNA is TGTGCCAGCTCACCAGTGAGGACTATCCTGAAAGAGACCCAGTACTTC. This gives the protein CASSPVRTILKETQYF.

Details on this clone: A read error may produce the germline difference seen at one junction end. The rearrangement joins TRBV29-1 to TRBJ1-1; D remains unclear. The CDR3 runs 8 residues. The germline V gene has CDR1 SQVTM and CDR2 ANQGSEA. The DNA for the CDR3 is TGCAGCATTGGAGGGCGCGACTTT. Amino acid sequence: CSIGGRDF.

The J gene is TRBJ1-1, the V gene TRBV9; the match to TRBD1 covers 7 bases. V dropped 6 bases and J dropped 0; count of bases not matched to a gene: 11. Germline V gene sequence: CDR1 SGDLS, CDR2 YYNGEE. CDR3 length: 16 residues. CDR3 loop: CASTPRGDRMNTEAFF. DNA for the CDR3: TGTGCCAGCACCCCTAGGGGGGACAGAATGAACACTGAAGCTTTCTTT.

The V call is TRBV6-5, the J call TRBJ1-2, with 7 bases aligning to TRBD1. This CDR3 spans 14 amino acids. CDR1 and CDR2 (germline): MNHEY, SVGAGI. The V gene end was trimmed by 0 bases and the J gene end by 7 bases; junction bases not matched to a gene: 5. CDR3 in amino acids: CASSYSTAGGGYTF. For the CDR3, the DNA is TGTGCCAGCAGTTACTCGACGGCAGGGGGTGGCTACACCTTC.

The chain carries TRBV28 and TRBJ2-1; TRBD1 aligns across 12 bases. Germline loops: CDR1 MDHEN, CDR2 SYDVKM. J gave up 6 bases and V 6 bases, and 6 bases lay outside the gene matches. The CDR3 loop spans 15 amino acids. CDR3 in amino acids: CASSQGQGARNEQFF. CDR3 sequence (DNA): TGTGCCAGCAGCCAGGGACAGGGGGCGCGCAATGAGCAGTTCTTC.

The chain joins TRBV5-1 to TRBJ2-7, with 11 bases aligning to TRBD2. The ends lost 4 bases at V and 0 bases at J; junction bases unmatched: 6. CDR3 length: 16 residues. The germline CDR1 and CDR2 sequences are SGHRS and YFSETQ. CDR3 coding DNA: TGCGCCAGCAGCAACAGACTAGCGGGGAGCTCCTACGAGCAGTACTTC. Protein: CASSNRLAGSSYEQYF.

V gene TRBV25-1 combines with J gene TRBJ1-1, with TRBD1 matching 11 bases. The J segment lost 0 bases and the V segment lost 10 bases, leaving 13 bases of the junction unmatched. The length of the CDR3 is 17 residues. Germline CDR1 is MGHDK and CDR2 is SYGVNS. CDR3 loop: CATSRDGQGAVNTEAFF. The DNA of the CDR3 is TGTGCCACCTCCCGAGACGGACAGGGGGCAGTGAACACTGAAGCTTTCTTT.

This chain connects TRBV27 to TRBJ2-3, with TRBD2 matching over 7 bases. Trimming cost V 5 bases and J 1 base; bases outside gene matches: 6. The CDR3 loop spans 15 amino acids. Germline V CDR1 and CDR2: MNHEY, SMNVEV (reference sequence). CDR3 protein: CASSPSGLRTDTQYF. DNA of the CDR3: TGTGCCAGCAGTCCTTCGGGACTACGCACAGATACGCAGTATTTT.

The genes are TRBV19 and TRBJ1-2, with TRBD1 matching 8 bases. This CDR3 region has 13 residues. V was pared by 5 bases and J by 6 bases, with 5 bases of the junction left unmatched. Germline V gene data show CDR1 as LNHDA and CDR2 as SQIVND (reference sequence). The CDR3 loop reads CASSPQGADGYTF. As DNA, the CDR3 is TGTGCCAGTAGTCCGCAGGGGGCTGATGGCTACACCTTC.

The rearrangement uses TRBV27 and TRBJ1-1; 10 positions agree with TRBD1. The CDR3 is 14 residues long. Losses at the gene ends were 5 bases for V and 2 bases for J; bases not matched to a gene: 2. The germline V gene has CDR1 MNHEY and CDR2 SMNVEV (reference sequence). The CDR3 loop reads CASSDRGLNTEAFF. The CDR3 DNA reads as TGTGCCAGCAGTGACAGGGGGCTAAACACTGAAGCTTTCTTT.

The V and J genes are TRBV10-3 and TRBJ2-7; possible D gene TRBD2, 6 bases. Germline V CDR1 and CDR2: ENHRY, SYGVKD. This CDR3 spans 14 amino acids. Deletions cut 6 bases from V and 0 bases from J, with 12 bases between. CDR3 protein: CAISSSDSSYEQYF. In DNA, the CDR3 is TGTGCCATCAGCTCTAGCGACAGCTCCTACGAGCAGTACTTC.

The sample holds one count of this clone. The CDR3 here is CASSSPRVAGGILSYEQYF. In nucleotides, the CDR3 is TGTGCCAGCAGCTCCCCGAGGGTAGCGGGTGGAATCCTCTCCTACGAGCAGTACTTC. This chain connects TRBV7-6 to TRBJ2-7; 7 positions agree with TRBD2. The germline V gene has CDR1 SGHVS and CDR2 FNYEAQ. V lost 4 bases and J lost 0; bases outside the gene matches: 18. The CDR3 loop spans 19 amino acids.

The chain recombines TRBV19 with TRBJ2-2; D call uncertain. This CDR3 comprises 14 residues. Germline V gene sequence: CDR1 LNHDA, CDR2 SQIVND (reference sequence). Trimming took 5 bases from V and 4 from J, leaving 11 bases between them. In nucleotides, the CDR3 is TGTGCCAGTAGTGTCGGAGTGGCCACCGGGGAGCTGTTTTTT. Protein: CASSVGVATGELFF.

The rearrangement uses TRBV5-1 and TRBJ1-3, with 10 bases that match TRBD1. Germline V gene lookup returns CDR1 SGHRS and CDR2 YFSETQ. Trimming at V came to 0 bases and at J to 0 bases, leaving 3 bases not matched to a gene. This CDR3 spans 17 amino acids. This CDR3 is CASSLGQGAVSGNTIYF. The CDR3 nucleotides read TGCGCCAGCAGCTTGGGACAGGGGGCAGTCTCTGGAAACACCATATATTTT.

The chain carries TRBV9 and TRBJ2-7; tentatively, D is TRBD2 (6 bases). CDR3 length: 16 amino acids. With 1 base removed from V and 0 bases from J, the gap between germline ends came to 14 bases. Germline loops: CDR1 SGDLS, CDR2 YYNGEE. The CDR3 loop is CASSVSPGRSSYEQYF. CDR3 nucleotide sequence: TGTGCCAGCAGCGTATCCCCCGGGAGAAGCTCCTACGAGCAGTACTTC.

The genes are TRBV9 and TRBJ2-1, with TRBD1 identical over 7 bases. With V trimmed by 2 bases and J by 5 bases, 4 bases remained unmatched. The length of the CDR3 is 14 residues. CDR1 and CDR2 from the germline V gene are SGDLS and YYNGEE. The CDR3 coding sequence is TGTGCCAGCAGCGTTTGGGACAGCCACAATGAGCAGTTCTTC. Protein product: CASSVWDSHNEQFF.

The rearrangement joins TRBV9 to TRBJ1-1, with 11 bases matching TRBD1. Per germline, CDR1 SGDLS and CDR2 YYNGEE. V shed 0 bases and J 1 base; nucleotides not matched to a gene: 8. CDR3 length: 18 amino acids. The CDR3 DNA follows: TGTGCCAGCAGCGTAGCCCCGTCGGGGACAGGGGGGAACACTGAAGCTTTCTTT. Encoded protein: CASSVAPSGTGGNTEAFF.

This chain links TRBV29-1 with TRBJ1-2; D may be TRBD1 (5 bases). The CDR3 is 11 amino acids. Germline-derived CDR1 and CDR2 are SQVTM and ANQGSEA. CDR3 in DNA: TGCAGTTCCCAAAGGGGTGACGGCTACACCTTC. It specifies CSSQRGDGYTF.

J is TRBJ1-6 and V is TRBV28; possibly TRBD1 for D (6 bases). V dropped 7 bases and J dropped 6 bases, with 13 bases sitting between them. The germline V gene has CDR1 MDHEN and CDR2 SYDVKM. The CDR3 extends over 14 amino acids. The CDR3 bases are TGTGCCAGCAAGGGGGAACGGACTAATTCACCCCTCCACTTT. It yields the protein CASKGERTNSPLHF. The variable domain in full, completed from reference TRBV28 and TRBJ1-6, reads DVKVTQSSRYLVKRTGEKVFLECVQDMDHENMFWYRQDPGLGLRLIYFSYDVKMKEKGDIPEGYSVSREKKERFSLILESASTNQTSMYLCASKGERTNSPLHFGNGTRLTVT.

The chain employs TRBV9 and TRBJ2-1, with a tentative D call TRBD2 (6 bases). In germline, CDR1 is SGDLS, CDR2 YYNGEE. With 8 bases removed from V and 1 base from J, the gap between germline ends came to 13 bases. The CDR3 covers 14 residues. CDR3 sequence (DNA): TGTGCCAGTGGCCTGGGAGGTTCCTACAATGAGCAGTTCTTC. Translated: CASGLGGSYNEQFF.

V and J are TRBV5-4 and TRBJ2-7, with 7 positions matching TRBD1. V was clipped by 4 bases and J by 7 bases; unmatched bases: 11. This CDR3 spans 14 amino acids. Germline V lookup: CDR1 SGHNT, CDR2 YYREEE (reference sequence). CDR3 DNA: TGTGCCAGCAGCCCCGGGACAGTCTCCTCAGAGCAGTACTTC. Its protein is CASSPGTVSSEQYF. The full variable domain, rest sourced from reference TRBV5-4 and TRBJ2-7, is ETGVTQSPTHLIKTRGQQVTLRCSSQSGHNTVSWYQQALGQGPQFIFQYYREEENGRGNFPPRFSGLQFPNYSSELNVNALELDDSALYLCASSPGTVSSEQYFGPGTRLTVT.

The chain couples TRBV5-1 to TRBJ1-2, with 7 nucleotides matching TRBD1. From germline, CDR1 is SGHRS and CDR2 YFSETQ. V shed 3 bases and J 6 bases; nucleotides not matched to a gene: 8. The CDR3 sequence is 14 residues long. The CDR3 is CASSSTGARDGYTF. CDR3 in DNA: TGCGCCAGCAGCTCCACAGGGGCCCGGGATGGCTACACCTTC.

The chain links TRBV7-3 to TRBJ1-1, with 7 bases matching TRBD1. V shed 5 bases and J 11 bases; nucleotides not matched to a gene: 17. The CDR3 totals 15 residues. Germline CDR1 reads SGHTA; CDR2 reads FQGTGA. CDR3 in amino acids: CASSLRGTEGAQAFF. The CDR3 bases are TGTGCCAGCAGCCTCCGGGGCACGGAGGGGGCGCAGGCTTTCTTT.

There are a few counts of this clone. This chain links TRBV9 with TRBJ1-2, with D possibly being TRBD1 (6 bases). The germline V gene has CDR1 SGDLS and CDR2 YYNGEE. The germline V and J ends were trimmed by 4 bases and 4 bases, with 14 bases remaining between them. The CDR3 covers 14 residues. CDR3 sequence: CASSSGAFTYGYTF. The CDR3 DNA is TGTGCCAGCAGCTCAGGGGCTTTTACCTATGGCTACACCTTC.

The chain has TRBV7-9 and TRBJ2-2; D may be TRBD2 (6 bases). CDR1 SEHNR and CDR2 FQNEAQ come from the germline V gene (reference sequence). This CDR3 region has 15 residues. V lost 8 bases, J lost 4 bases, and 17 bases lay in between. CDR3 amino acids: CASSGTRGGTGELFF. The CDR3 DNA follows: TGTGCCAGCTCCGGGACTCGTGGAGGCACCGGGGAGCTGTTTTTT.

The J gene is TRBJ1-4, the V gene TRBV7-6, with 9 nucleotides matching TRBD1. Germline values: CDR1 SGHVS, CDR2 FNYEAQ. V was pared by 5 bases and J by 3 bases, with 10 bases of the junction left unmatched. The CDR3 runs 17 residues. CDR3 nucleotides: TGTGCCAGCAGCGCTGGGACAGGGCGGCTCGCTAATGAAAAACTGTTTTTT. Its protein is CASSAGTGRLANEKLFF. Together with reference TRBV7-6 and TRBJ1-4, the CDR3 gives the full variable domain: GAGVSQSPRYKVTKRGQDVALRCDPISGHVSLYWYRQALGQGPEFLTYFNYEAQQDKSGLPNDRFSAERPEGSISTLTIQRTEQRDSAMYRCASSAGTGRLANEKLFFGSGTQLSVL.

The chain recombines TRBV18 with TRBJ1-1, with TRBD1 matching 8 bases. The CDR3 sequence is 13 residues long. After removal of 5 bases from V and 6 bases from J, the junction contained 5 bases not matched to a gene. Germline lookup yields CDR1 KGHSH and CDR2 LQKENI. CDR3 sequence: CASSAGGASEAFF. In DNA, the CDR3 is TGTGCCAGCTCAGCAGGGGGCGCGTCTGAAGCTTTCTTT.

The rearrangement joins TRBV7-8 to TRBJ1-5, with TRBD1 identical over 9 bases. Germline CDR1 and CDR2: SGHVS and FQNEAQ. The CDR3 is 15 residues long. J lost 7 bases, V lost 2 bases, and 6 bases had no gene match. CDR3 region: CASSLSGTGFQPQHF. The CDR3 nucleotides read TGTGCCAGCAGCTTATCCGGGACAGGGTTCCAGCCCCAGCATTTT.

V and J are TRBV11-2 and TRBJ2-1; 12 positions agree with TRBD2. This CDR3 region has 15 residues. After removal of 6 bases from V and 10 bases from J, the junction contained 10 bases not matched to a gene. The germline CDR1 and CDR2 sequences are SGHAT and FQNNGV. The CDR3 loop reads CASSPWTSGTGEQFF. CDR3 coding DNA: TGTGCCAGCAGTCCCTGGACTAGCGGGACTGGGGAGCAGTTCTTC.

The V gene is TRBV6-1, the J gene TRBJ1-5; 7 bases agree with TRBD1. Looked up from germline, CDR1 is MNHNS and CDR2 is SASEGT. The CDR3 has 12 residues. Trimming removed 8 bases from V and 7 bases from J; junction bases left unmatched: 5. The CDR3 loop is CASVGGGQPQHF. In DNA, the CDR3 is TGTGCCAGCGTAGGGGGCGGGCAGCCCCAGCATTTT.

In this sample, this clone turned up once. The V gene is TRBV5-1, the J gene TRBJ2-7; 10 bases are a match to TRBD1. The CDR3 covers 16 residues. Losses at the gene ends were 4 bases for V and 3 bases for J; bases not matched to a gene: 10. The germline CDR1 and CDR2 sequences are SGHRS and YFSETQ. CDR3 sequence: CASSLRSGQGDYEQYF. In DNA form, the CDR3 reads TGCGCCAGCAGCCTTAGGTCTGGACAGGGGGACTACGAGCAGTACTTC.

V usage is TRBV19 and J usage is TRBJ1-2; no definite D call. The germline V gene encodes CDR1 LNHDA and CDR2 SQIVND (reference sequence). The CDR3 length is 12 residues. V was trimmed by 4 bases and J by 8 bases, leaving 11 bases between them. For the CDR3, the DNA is TGTGCCAGTAGTACGGCGGAGGGCGGCTACACCTTC. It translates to CASSTAEGGYTF.